A selection of T cell receptor beta chains follows, all from one sample in a study of blood T cells in healthy people across ages. One entry per CDR3 protein, called by TCRdb with MiXCR from the 5' RACE reads. The sample holds roughly 800,000 distinct CDR3 sequences, around 25% seen once. These data are also associated with another study on T cells of mothers and their children.

Sequenced input: blood. Receptors were obtained from a boy younger than 18 in good health. CDR3s include the opening cysteine and the closing phenylalanine or tryptophan. Each record gives: clone size, D gene, J gene, V gene, CDR3 DNA, CDR3 protein. The D gene is left open where the match is weak. Clone size is shown for a subset of rows, as once, few, many or a class of expanded clone.

>few|TRBD1|TRBJ2-3|TRBV2
TGTGCCAGCAGACCCAGACAGGGCGCAGATACGCAGTATTTT
CASRPRQGADTQYF
>few|.|TRBJ2-7|TRBV29-1
TGCAGCGTTGGAATCGACACCCTTGAGCAGTACTTC
CSVGIDTLEQYF
>.|.|TRBJ1-2|TRBV7-2
TGTGCCAGCAGCTTAGCCCAAGTACGTGGCTACACCTTC
CASSLAQVRGYTF
>.|.|TRBJ2-5|TRBV29-1
TGCAGCGTTGAAGAGGGGCCAATTCAAGAGACCCAGTACTTC
CSVEEGPIQETQYF
>few|TRBD1|TRBJ2-7|TRBV14
TGTGCCAGCAGCCAAGCCGGGACAGGGGACTACGAGCAGTACTTC
CASSQAGTGDYEQYF
>few|TRBD2|TRBJ2-1|TRBV15
TGTGCCACCAGCAGAGACAGACTAGCGGAGGGAAACTACAATGAGCAGTTCTTC
CATSRDRLAEGNYNEQFF
>few|TRBD1|TRBJ1-4|TRBV7-9
TGTGCCAGCAGCTCACGACAGGGTGGAGTACTTAATGAAAAACTGTTTTTT
CASSSRQGGVLNEKLFF
>.|.|TRBJ2-2|TRBV20-1
TGCAGTGCTGTATCCGACTTGAACACCGGGGAGCTGTTTTTT
CSAVSDLNTGELFF
>.|.|TRBJ1-1|TRBV7-9
TGTGCCAGCAGCCCTACCGGGAGACCTGAACCTTTCTTT
CASSPTGRPEPFF
>few|TRBD2|TRBJ2-1|TRBV9
TGTGCCAGCAGCTCAACGGGGGGGCCTAGTGAGCAGTTCTTC
CASSSTGGPSEQFF
>.|TRBD2|TRBJ2-7|TRBV20-1
TGCAGTGCTTGGACTAGCACCTACGAGCAGTACTTC
CSAWTSTYEQYF
>.|.|TRBJ2-7|TRBV6-5
TGTGCCAGCAGTTACGGGGCAGGGAACGACGAGCAGTACTTC
CASSYGAGNDEQYF
>few|.|TRBJ1-4|TRBV7-9
TGTGCCAGCAGCTCCCCCCACCACGGTGGAGAAAAACTGTTTTTT
CASSSPHHGGEKLFF
>.|.|TRBJ2-7|TRBV6-2/TRBV6-3
TGTGCCAGCAAGCCCCGAACAGCCTACTACGAGCAGTACTTC
CASKPRTAYYEQYF
>.|TRBD2|TRBJ2-7|TRBV7-2
TGTGCCAGCAGCTCGGGACTAGCGGATTCAAGCATCTCCTACGAGCAGTACTTC
CASSSGLADSSISYEQYF
>.|.|TRBJ2-1|TRBV5-5
TGTGCCAGCAGCTTAACTGGGAGTATCAATGAGCAGTTCTTC
CASSLTGSINEQFF
>few|.|TRBJ1-2|TRBV21-1
TGTGCCAGCAGCAAAGACTTCGAGACAGGGGGCTATGGCTACACCTTC
CASSKDFETGGYGYTF
>.|TRBD2|TRBJ2-7|TRBV7-2
TGTGCCAGCAGCTTAGAGGGACTAGCGGGGTCCTACGAGCAGTACTTC
CASSLEGLAGSYEQYF
>few|.|TRBJ1-2|TRBV29-1
TGCAGCGTTGAAGATGGCCGGGGTGGCTACACCTTC
CSVEDGRGGYTF
>few|TRBD1|TRBJ2-2|TRBV11-2
TGTGCCAGCAGCTCCAGGACAGGGCTGCCCACCGGGGAGCTGTTTTTT
CASSSRTGLPTGELFF
>.|TRBD2|TRBJ2-1|TRBV20-1
TGCAGTGCTAGGCACGGCGGGAGCTCCTACAATGAGCAGTTCTTC
CSARHGGSSYNEQFF
>.|TRBD2|TRBJ2-1|TRBV9
TGTGCCAGCAGCGGGAGCGGGGGGGCCTACAATGAGCTGTTCTTC
CASSGSGGAYNELFF
>.|.|TRBJ1-2|TRBV6-5
TGTGCCAGCAGTTCCCTTGGGGATATTCAGGGGACAACTAACTATGGCTACACCTTC
CASSSLGDIQGTTNYGYTF
>.|.|TRBJ1-4|TRBV6-5
TGTGCCAGCAGTTACTCGATATCACAGGGTAATGAAAAACTGTTTTTT
CASSYSISQGNEKLFF
>few|TRBD2|TRBJ2-1|TRBV6-2/TRBV6-3
TGTGCCAGCAGTTATAGAACGGGGGGGTTAAATGAGCAGTTCTTC
CASSYRTGGLNEQFF
>.|TRBD1|TRBJ2-2|TRBV4-3
TGCGCCAGCAGCCAAGTTCGACAGGGGCCCGGGGAGCTGTTTTTT
CASSQVRQGPGELFF